The rows below give T cell receptor beta chains drawn from one sample of a study of neoadjuvant anti-PD-1 for oral cavity cancer. TCRdb's table, derived via immunoSEQ multiplex PCR, lists solely in-frame clones and lacks some. Among 72,000 or so clones, over 70% were seen once, and the ten largest hold approximately 3%. This specimen consisted of PBMCs, obtained before nivolumab (anti-PD-1) treatment. The source of these receptors is a person between 40 and 85 years old with oral cavity squamous cell carcinoma. Both conserved end residues are trimmed from each CDR3. Expanded clones get a size class; other rows say once, few or many, or leave the size out.

CDR3 protein	V gene	J gene	clone size
ASSTSGGGDTQY	TRBV5-1	TRBJ2-3	.
ASSPGLAGGTDTQY	TRBV11-2	TRBJ2-3	.
ASSSTSGYYNEQF	TRBV5-6	TRBJ2-1	.
ASRLAHTDTQY	TRBV6-6	TRBJ2-3	.
AISYRAGNQPQH	TRBV10-3	TRBJ1-5	.
ASSLRRASYNEQF	TRBV5-1	TRBJ2-1	.
ASSLVAFGTQY	TRBV5-5	TRBJ2-5	once
ASSLVQGRETQY	TRBV7-9	TRBJ2-3	.
ASMRQGVLKTQY	TRBV28	TRBJ2-5	.
ASSLGATVNTEAF	TRBV7-6	TRBJ1-1	.
ASSHPGTEAF	TRBV18	TRBJ1-1	once
ASSPGQGWMNTEAF	TRBV5-6	TRBJ1-1	.
AWSLNWQGPNQPQH	TRBV30	TRBJ1-5	.
ASSLTGSDYGYT	TRBV5-1	TRBJ1-2	once
AISESTGGETQY	TRBV10-3	TRBJ2-5	.
ASSYGGSGQPQH	TRBV6-5	TRBJ1-5	.
ASSHSRVTGELF	TRBV7-6	TRBJ2-2	.
ASSFPPFVAGGPRVRTDTQY	TRBV28	TRBJ2-3	few
ASRGRGQPQH	TRBV19	TRBJ1-5	.
ATGYGNSPLH	TRBV27	TRBJ1-6	.
ASSHLGAGGRRADTQY	TRBV4-1	TRBJ2-3	few
ASSLRTENTEAF	TRBV11-1	TRBJ1-1	.
ASSVTRGPGGTEAF	TRBV27	TRBJ1-1	.
ASRGAFGNQPQH	TRBV28	TRBJ1-5	.
AWGQREKLF	TRBV30	TRBJ1-4	.
ASSPGPLTEAF	TRBV13	TRBJ1-1	once
ASSLSGFGYT	TRBV5-1	TRBJ1-2	.
SVGSSMNTEAF	TRBV29-1	TRBJ1-1	.
ASSVGLAGFHEQY	TRBV5-6	TRBJ2-7	.
ASSPSGIWSYEQY	TRBV5-1	TRBJ2-7	.
AWTTTDTQY	TRBV30	TRBJ2-3	.
AWAGDAGYEQY	TRBV30	TRBJ2-7	.
ASSAPPGTSGNTGELF	TRBV9	TRBJ2-2	.
ASSSQTSGTEQF	TRBV7-6	TRBJ2-1	.
AWSATYEQY	TRBV30	TRBJ2-7	.
ASSLDRANQPQH	TRBV7-8	TRBJ1-5	few
ASSEFQGNQPQH	TRBV2	TRBJ1-5	.
ASRQRQGGYSPLH	TRBV6-6	TRBJ1-6	.
ASRDRGAGNTIY	TRBV28	TRBJ1-3	.
ASISRDRRQPQH	TRBV6-1	TRBJ1-5	.
SVVVGGIQETQY	TRBV29-1	TRBJ2-5	.
ASSMGQTNTGELF	TRBV19	TRBJ2-2	few
ASSAGLAAYYEQY	TRBV5-1	TRBJ2-7	.
ASSQPGGNTEAF	TRBV7-6	TRBJ1-1	.
SVVILNTNEQY	TRBV29-1	TRBJ2-7	.
AISESMVTNTEAF	TRBV10-3	TRBJ1-1	.
ASTPGVALFAF	TRBV7-9	TRBJ1-1	.
ASRSLAGGETQY	TRBV5-4	TRBJ2-5	.
ASGRLEGAGNTIY	TRBV6-5	TRBJ1-3	.
ASTPGRPSYEQY	TRBV6-5	TRBJ2-7	.
ASSLWETDKF	TRBV7-2	TRBJ2-1	.
ASSYSITGRNPEAF	TRBV6-5	TRBJ1-1	.
ASSSPGTGSGELF	TRBV4-1	TRBJ2-2	.